These 27 T cell receptor beta chains came from one sample sequenced in a study of blood T cells in healthy people across ages. A second PCR, run for 7 to 11 cycles, used a sample-barcoded 5' primer plus a J-beta primer mix. TCRdb reprocessed the 5' RACE reads with MiXCR, giving one entry per CDR3 protein. The data hold about 1.1 million distinct CDR3 sequences, with 35% to 40% observed a single time. The sample comprised blood. These receptors were obtained from a man aged 18 to 29 in good health.

The chain couples TRBV14 to TRBJ1-4; maybe TRBD1 (5 bases). This CDR3 region has 16 residues. Germline CDR1 and CDR2: SGHDN and FVKESK. The ends were cut back, 0 bases at V and 8 bases at J, with 16 bases in the middle. CDR3: CASSQEKEGRVEKLFF. The CDR3 coding sequence is TGTGCCAGCAGCCAAGAAAAGGAGGGGCGGGTCGAAAAACTGTTTTTT. Variable domain in full (rest from reference TRBV14 and TRBJ1-4): EAGVTQFPSHSVIEKGQTVTLRCDPISGHDNLYWYRRVMGKEIKFLLHFVKESKQDESGMPNNRFLAERTGGTYSTLKVQPAELEDSGVYFCASSQEKEGRVEKLFFGSGTQLSVL.

The rearrangement uses TRBV4-3 and TRBJ1-4, with D uncertain. The CDR3 runs 16 residues. Germline CDR1 and CDR2: LGHNA and YSLEER. Trimming removed 0 bases from V and 2 bases from J, with 10 bases in between. The CDR3 bases are TGCGCCAGCAGCCAAGAATTAGCTAGGACTAATGAAAAACTGTTTTTT. Encoded protein: CASSQELARTNEKLFF.

This clonotype was counted between two and nine times. V and J are TRBV6-1 and TRBJ1-1; D uncertain. Trimming removed 8 bases at V and 7 bases at J, with 11 bases between. The CDR3 has 11 amino acids. Per germline, CDR1 MNHNS and CDR2 SASEGT. CDR3 DNA sequence: TGTGCCAGCGGTAGACGGATTGAAGCTTTCTTT. Its protein is CASGRRIEAFF.

V usage is TRBV10-3 and J usage is TRBJ2-5; the D is unclear. This CDR3 is built from 11 residues. Trimming removed 3 bases from V and 6 bases from J, with 5 bases in between. The germline V gene has CDR1 ENHRY and CDR2 SYGVKD. The CDR3 protein is CAISDQKTQYF. The DNA of the CDR3 is TGTGCCATCAGTGACCAGAAGACCCAGTACTTC.

The chain joins TRBV5-1 to TRBJ1-4, with D perhaps TRBD1 (5 bases). CDR3 length equals 13 residues. Germline V gene lookup returns CDR1 SGHRS and CDR2 YFSETQ. V shed 3 bases and J shed 11 bases, with 14 bases lying between them. The CDR3 region has the DNA TGCGCCAGCAGCTCCGACAGTCCCGACAAACTGTTTTTT. Residues: CASSSDSPDKLFF.

The CDR3 sequence: CAIRETNLNTEAFF. In DNA, the CDR3 is TGTGCCATCAGGGAGACAAACTTGAACACTGAAGCTTTCTTT. This chain joins TRBV10-3 and TRBJ1-1; D gene ambiguous. CDR3 length: 14 amino acids. Trimming shortened V by 6 bases and J by 0 bases, and 11 bases separated the two germline ends. Germline V gives CDR1 ENHRY, CDR2 SYGVKD.

The chain carries TRBV7-2 and TRBJ2-7; D remains unclear. Germline loops: CDR1 SGHTA, CDR2 FQGNSA. This CDR3 has 13 amino acids. Trimming stripped 5 bases from V and 4 bases from J, with 12 bases between. The CDR3 DNA is TGTGCCAGCAGCCCCCAGTGGCTGTACGAGCAGTACTTC. Translated: CASSPQWLYEQYF.

In this sample, this clonotype turned up a few times. V usage is TRBV12-3 or TRBV12-4 and J usage is TRBJ2-5; 10 bases align to TRBD1. The CDR3 has 14 amino acids. Trimming took 4 bases from V and 3 from J; bases not matched to a gene: 2. In DNA, the CDR3 is TGTGCCAGCAGTTCGACAGGGGGCGAAGAGACCCAGTACTTC. It translates to CASSSTGGEETQYF.

This clonotype was picked up a small number of times. This chain uses TRBV28 with TRBJ1-2; a weak D match, TRBD1 (5 bases). The CDR3 totals 13 residues. The V end lost 5 bases, the J end lost 5 bases, and 12 bases lay between the germline ends. Germline loops: CDR1 MDHEN, CDR2 SYDVKM. The CDR3 protein is CASSDGTVYGYTF. In nucleotides, the CDR3 is TGTGCCAGCAGTGACGGGACCGTGTATGGCTACACCTTC.

The rearrangement links TRBV5-1 to TRBJ2-3, with no clear D. With 2 bases removed from V and 2 bases from J, the gap between germline ends came to 12 bases. Germline loops: CDR1 SGHRS, CDR2 YFSETQ. The CDR3 sequence is 15 residues long. The CDR3 DNA sequence: TGCGCCAGCAGCTTACTTCATAAAATCACAGATACGCAGTATTTT. Protein sequence: CASSLLHKITDTQYF.

This clonotype was observed a few times. This chain connects TRBV4-2 to TRBJ1-6, with D possibly matching TRBD1 (5 bases). Germline CDR1 reads LGHNA; CDR2 reads YNFKEQ. This CDR3 is built from 17 residues. Trimming took 3 bases from V and 1 from J, leaving 13 bases between them. The CDR3 region has the DNA TGTGCCAGCAGCCAGTCCAGGGAGGGATCCTATAATTCACCCCTCCACTTT. Its translation is CASSQSREGSYNSPLHF.

V usage is TRBV25-1 and J usage is TRBJ1-4, with 9 bases aligning to TRBD1. The CDR3 has 14 residues. Per the germline V gene, CDR1 is MGHDK and CDR2 is SYGVNS. V shed 1 base, J shed 7 bases, and the junction held 1 base outside the gene matches. The CDR3 reads CASSEWTGVEKLFF. The CDR3 DNA reads as TGTGCCAGCAGTGAATGGACAGGGGTTGAAAAACTGTTTTTT.

The sample holds a few counts of this clonotype. This chain joins TRBV14 and TRBJ2-7; D tentatively reads TRBD1 or TRBD2 (5 bases each). CDR1 and CDR2 (germline): SGHDN, FVKESK. The germline V and J ends were trimmed by 3 bases and 2 bases, with 14 bases remaining between them. The CDR3 runs 15 residues. CDR3 sequence: CASSQANGGAYEQYF. The CDR3 coding sequence is TGTGCCAGCAGCCAGGCCAATGGGGGAGCCTACGAGCAGTACTTC. Looking up the rest from reference TRBV14 and TRBJ2-7 gives the full variable domain: EAGVTQFPSHSVIEKGQTVTLRCDPISGHDNLYWYRRVMGKEIKFLLHFVKESKQDESGMPNNRFLAERTGGTYSTLKVQPAELEDSGVYFCASSQANGGAYEQYFGPGTRLTVT.

This clonotype was counted only a few times. This chain uses TRBV6-1 with TRBJ1-2, with D hard to call. The CDR3 extends over 13 amino acids. Germline-derived CDR1 and CDR2 are MNHNS and SASEGT. The V gene lost 10 bases and the J gene lost 7 bases, with 19 bases spanning the gap. The CDR3 sequence: CATGEAFLSGYTF. The CDR3 DNA sequence: TGTGCCACAGGAGAGGCTTTCCTGTCTGGCTACACCTTC.

The chain couples TRBV13 to TRBJ2-4, with D uncertain. The DNA end is more similar to TRBJ2-7, so the J call may be wrong. This CDR3 region has 13 residues. The V gene's germline CDR1 is PRHDT and CDR2 FYEKMQ (reference sequence). The CDR3 reads CASSLPGTYEQYF. The CDR3 bases are TGTGCCAGCAGCTTACCAGGAACCTACGAGCAGTACTTC.

The genes are TRBV7-2 and TRBJ2-1, with D perhaps assigned TRBD1 or TRBD2 (5 bases each). Germline CDR1 is SGHTA and CDR2 is FQGNSA. V lost 2 bases, J lost 0 bases, and 11 bases lay in between. The CDR3 spans 16 residues. The CDR3, as DNA: TGTGCCAGCAGCTTAACCGGGGCGAACTCCTACAATGAGCAGTTCTTC. Translating gives CASSLTGANSYNEQFF.

The chain is built from TRBV5-1 and TRBJ2-2; D is uncertain. CDR1 SGHRS and CDR2 YFSETQ come from the germline V gene. V shed 2 bases and J shed 7 bases, with 6 bases lying between them. The CDR3 runs 12 residues. Here the CDR3 DNA reads TGCGCCAGCAGCTTTAGGAACGGGGAGCTGTTTTTT. As protein: CASSFRNGELFF.

This clonotype was picked up a small number of times. The V gene is TRBV5-6, the J gene TRBJ1-5; D perhaps matches TRBD1 (6 bases). The CDR3 is made up of 16 amino acids. The V end was cut by 1 base, the J end by 7 bases, with 18 bases between. From germline, CDR1 is SGHDT and CDR2 YYEEEE. The CDR3 here is CASSLFGAGGLQPQHF. Written as DNA, the CDR3 is TGTGCCAGCAGCTTGTTTGGTGCGGGGGGCTTACAGCCCCAGCATTTT.

This chain uses TRBV6-5 with TRBJ2-1, with TRBD1 matching 8 bases. The last part of the DNA fits TRBJ2-7 better; the J call may be wrong. The CDR3 runs to 15 residues. Germline V gene lookup returns CDR1 MNHEY and CDR2 SVGAGI. CDR3 DNA sequence: TGTGCCAGCAGTTCTCCGGGACAGGTGAAGAATGAGCAGTACTTC. Amino acids: CASSSPGQVKNEQYF.

The V gene is TRBV7-3, the J gene TRBJ2-6; D call uncertain. The CDR3 sequence is 16 residues long. Trimming stripped 4 bases from V and 2 bases from J, with 12 bases between. The germline gives CDR1 SGHTA, CDR2 FQGTGA. CDR3 coding DNA: TGTGCCAGCAGCTCTGAAAGGTTTGCTGGGGCCAACGTCCTGACTTTC. Amino acid sequence: CASSSERFAGANVLTF.

This clonotype was counted at least ten times. The chain joins TRBV4-3 to TRBJ2-3; D unresolved. Per germline, CDR1 LGHNA and CDR2 YSLEER. V lost 2 bases and J 0 bases, leaving 9 bases between the germline ends. This CDR3 has 15 residues. CDR3 protein: CASSQPGRSTDTQYF. For the CDR3, the DNA is TGCGCCAGCAGCCAACCAGGCCGCAGCACAGATACGCAGTATTTT.

The chain uses TRBV20-1 and TRBJ2-5, with D tentatively TRBD1 or TRBD2 (5 bases each). Between the trimmed V and J ends, which lost 7 bases and 1 base, there was a span of 19 bases. CDR3 length: 15 residues. Germline V lookup: CDR1 DFQATT, CDR2 SNEGSKA (reference sequence). The CDR3 here is CSDGGGGHPQETQYF. DNA for the CDR3: TGCAGTGATGGAGGTGGCGGACACCCCCAAGAGACCCAGTACTTC.

The chain combines TRBV9 with TRBJ2-7; possibly TRBD1 for D (5 bases). Germline assignment: CDR1 SGDLS and CDR2 YYNGEE. The length of the CDR3 is 14 residues. Trimming took off 0 bases at V and 7 bases at J, with 14 bases between the two ends. As DNA, the CDR3 is TGTGCCAGCAGCGTAGAAGGACAAAGGGGTGAGCAGTACTTC. Its translation is CASSVEGQRGEQYF.

The rearrangement links TRBV29-1 to TRBJ1-2; D unresolved. The CDR3 spans 15 residues. Per germline, CDR1 SQVTM and CDR2 ANQGSEA. The V and J ends lost 2 bases and 8 bases respectively, with 21 bases between them. CDR3: CSVEQPPLGRVGYTF. In DNA, the CDR3 is TGCAGCGTTGAACAACCACCCCTGGGGAGGGTAGGCTACACCTTC.

The chain joins TRBV29-1 to TRBJ2-1; D is ambiguous. V shed 3 bases and J shed 7 bases, with 19 bases lying between them. The CDR3 totals 15 residues. Germline values: CDR1 SQVTM, CDR2 ANQGSEA. Written as DNA, the CDR3 is TGCAGCGTTGAGTTTGAGGCCCAAATGGGGAATGAGCAGTTCTTC. Its translation: CSVEFEAQMGNEQFF.

The chain carries TRBV6-6 and TRBJ1-2; D may be TRBD1 (6 bases). The CDR3 is 15 amino acids. Trimming pared 5 bases from V and 4 bases from J, leaving 17 bases between. Germline V CDR1 and CDR2: MNHNY, SVGAGI (reference sequence). CDR3 in amino acids: CASSRKQGPLYGYTF. CDR3 in DNA: TGTGCCAGCAGTCGAAAACAGGGACCCCTCTATGGCTACACCTTC.

This clonotype was observed a few times. The chain is built from TRBV7-9 and TRBJ2-4; D ambiguous. Germline values: CDR1 SEHNR, CDR2 FQNEAQ (reference sequence). Trimming stripped 10 bases from V and 8 bases from J, with 27 bases between. The CDR3 runs 16 residues. The CDR3 DNA reads as TGTGCCATAGAGAGTAGCCGCGGCCTGACCGCGGACATTCAGTACTTC. The encoded protein is CAIESSRGLTADIQYF.